The 7 T cell receptor beta chains below were found in one sample sequenced in a study of blood T cell repertoires in COVID-19. TCRdb's copy holds only in-frame clones and misses some; the assay was immunoSEQ multiplex PCR. The sample includes roughly 410,000 clones, roughly 90% of them seen just once. Sequenced: peripheral blood. These receptors were collected from a man between 40 and 49 years old with acute or convalescent COVID-19.

The J gene is TRBJ1-2, the V gene TRBV7-2; D unclear. The germline V and J ends were trimmed by 5 bases and 3 bases, with 19 bases remaining between them. This CDR3 is 16 amino acids long. Germline V gene sequence: CDR1 SGHTA, CDR2 FQGNSA. The CDR3 nucleotides read TGTGCCAGCAGCGCGCAGGCAGGATCGGGAGACTATGGCTACACCTTC. This translates into CASSAQAGSGDYGYTF.

This chain connects TRBV5-6 to TRBJ2-7; perhaps TRBD1 as D (6 bases). CDR3 length: 13 amino acids. V was cut by 4 bases and J by 4 bases, with 12 bases left in between. Germline-derived CDR1 and CDR2 are SGHDT and YYEEEE. In nucleotides, the CDR3 is TGTGCCAGCAGCCCGGGACAACCATACGAGCAGTACTTC. This translates into CASSPGQPYEQYF.

The chain combines TRBV28 with TRBJ2-1; 11 nucleotides match TRBD2. V was pared by 3 bases and J by 1 base, with 14 bases of the junction left unmatched. Germline CDR1 is MDHEN and CDR2 is SYDVKM. The CDR3 sequence is 20 residues long. The CDR3 coding sequence is TGTGCCAGCAGTTTTGGCGGGCCTTATAGCGGGAGGGGATCCTACAATGAGCAGTTCTTC. Amino acid sequence: CASSFGGPYSGRGSYNEQFF.

This chain links TRBV4-2 with TRBJ1-2; D unclear. Germline-derived CDR1 and CDR2 are LGHNA and YNFKEQ. V lost 3 bases and J 2 bases, leaving 13 bases between the germline ends. CDR3 size: 15 residues. CDR3 sequence: CASSQAERENYGYTF. In nucleotides, the CDR3 is TGTGCCAGCAGCCAGGCCGAACGGGAGAACTATGGCTACACCTTC.

This chain joins TRBV28 and TRBJ1-5; 9 bases map to TRBD1. In germline, CDR1 is MDHEN, CDR2 SYDVKM. The CDR3 is 15 residues long. With V trimmed by 5 bases and J by 2 bases, 4 bases remained unmatched. The CDR3: CASSRTGGRNQPQHF. The CDR3 DNA reads as TGTGCCAGCAGTCGTACAGGGGGCCGCAATCAGCCCCAGCATTTT.

The chain has TRBV29-1 and TRBJ2-2; no definite D call. V was cut by 6 bases and J by 1 base, with 12 bases left in between. Germline lookup yields CDR1 SQVTM and CDR2 ANQGSEA. This CDR3 contains 14 residues. The CDR3 sequence: CSVDASGNTGELFF. CDR3 in DNA: TGCAGCGTCGATGCGTCGGGGAACACCGGGGAGCTGTTTTTT.

The J gene is TRBJ2-7, the V gene TRBV28; 12 nucleotides agree with TRBD2. Germline CDR1 reads MDHEN; CDR2 reads SYDVKM. Germline trimming cut 7 bases from V and 4 bases from J; bases unmatched to any gene: 8. The CDR3 spans 15 residues. The DNA of the CDR3 is TGTGCCAGCACTCCTGGTGGACTAGCGGGGTACGAGCAGTACTTC. The encoded protein is CASTPGGLAGYEQYF.